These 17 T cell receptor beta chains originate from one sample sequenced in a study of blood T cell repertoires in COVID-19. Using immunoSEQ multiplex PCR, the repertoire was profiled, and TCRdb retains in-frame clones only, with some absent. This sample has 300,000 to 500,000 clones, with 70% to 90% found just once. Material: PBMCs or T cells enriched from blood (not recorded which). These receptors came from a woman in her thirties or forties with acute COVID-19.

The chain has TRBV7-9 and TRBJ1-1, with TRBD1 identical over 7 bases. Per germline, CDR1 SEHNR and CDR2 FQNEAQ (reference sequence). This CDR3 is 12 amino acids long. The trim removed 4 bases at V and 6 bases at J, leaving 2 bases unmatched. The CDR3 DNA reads TGTGCCAGCAGCTATGGGACAGCTGAAGCTTTCTTT. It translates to CASSYGTAEAFF.

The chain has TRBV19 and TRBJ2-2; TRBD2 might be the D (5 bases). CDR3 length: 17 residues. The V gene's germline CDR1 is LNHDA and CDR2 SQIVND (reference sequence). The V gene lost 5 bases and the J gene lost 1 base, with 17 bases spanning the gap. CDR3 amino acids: CASSVIARPGNTGELFF. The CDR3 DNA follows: TGTGCCAGTAGTGTAATAGCGAGACCAGGGAACACCGGGGAGCTGTTTTTT.

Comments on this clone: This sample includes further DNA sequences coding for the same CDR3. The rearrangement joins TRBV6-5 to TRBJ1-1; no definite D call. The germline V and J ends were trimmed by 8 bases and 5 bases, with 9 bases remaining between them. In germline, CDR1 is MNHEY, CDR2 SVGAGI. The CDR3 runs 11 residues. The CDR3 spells CASRRETEAFF. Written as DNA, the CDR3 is TGTGCCAGCCGGAGGGAAACTGAAGCTTTCTTT.

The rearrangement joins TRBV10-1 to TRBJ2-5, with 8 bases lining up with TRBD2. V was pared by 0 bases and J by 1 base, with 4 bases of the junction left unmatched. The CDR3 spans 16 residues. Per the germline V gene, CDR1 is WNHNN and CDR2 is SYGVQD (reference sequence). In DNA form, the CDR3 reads TGCGCCAGCAGTGAGTCGATAGCGGGACTCCAAGAGACCCAGTACTTC. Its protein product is CASSESIAGLQETQYF.

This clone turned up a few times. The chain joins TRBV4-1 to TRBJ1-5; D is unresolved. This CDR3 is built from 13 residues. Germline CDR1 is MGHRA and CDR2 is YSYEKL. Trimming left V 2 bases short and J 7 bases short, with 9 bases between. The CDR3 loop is CASSQRDGQPQHF. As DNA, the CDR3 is TGCGCCAGCAGCCAACGCGACGGGCAGCCCCAGCATTTT.

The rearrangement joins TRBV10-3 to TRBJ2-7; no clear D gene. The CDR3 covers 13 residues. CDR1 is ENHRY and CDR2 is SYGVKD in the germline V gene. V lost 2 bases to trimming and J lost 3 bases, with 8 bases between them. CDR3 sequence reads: CAISEIVSYEQYF. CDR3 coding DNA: TGTGCCATCAGTGAGATCGTCAGCTACGAGCAGTACTTC.

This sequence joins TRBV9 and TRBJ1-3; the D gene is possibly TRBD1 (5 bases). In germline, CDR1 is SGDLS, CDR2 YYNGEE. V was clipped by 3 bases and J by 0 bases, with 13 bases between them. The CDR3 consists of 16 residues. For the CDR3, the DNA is TGTGCCAGCAGCGGGGGACTTACCTTCTCTGGAAACACCATATATTTT. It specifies CASSGGLTFSGNTIYF. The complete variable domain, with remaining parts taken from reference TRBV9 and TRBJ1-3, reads DSGVTQTPKHLITATGQRVTLRCSPRSGDLSVYWYQQSLDQGLQFLIQYYNGEERAKGNILERFSAQQFPDLHSELNLSSLELGDSALYFCASSGGLTFSGNTIYFGEGSWLTVV.

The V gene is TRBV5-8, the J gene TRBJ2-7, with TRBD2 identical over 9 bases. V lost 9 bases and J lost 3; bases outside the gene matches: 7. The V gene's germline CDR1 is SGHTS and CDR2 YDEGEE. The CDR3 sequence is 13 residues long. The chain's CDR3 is CATDSGGSYEQYF. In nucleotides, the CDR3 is TGTGCCACCGATAGCGGGGGAAGCTACGAGCAGTACTTC.

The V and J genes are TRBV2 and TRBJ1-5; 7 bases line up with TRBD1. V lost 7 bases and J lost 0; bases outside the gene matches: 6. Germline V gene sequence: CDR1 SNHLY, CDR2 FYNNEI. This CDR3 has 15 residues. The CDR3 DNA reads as TGTGCCAGCAATAGACAGGGAAATAGCAATCAGCCCCAGCATTTT. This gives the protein CASNRQGNSNQPQHF. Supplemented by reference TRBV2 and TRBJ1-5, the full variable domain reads EPEVTQTPSHQVTQMGQEVILRCVPISNHLYFYWYRQILGQKVEFLVSFYNNEISEKSEIFDDQFSVERPDGSNFTLKIRSTKLEDSAMYFCASNRQGNSNQPQHFGDGTRLSIL.

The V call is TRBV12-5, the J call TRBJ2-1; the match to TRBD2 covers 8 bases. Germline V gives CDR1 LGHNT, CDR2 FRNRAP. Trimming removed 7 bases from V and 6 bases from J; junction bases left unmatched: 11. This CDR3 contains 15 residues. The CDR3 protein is CASEIRGGFSNEQFF. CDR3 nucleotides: TGTGCTAGTGAGATACGGGGGGGCTTCAGCAATGAGCAGTTCTTC.

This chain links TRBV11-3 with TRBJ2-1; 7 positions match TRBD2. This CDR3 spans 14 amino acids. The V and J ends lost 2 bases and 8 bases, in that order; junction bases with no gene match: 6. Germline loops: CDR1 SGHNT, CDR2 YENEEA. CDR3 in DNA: TGTGCCAGCAGCTTAACTGCGGGGGATCATGAGCAGTTCTTC. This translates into CASSLTAGDHEQFF.

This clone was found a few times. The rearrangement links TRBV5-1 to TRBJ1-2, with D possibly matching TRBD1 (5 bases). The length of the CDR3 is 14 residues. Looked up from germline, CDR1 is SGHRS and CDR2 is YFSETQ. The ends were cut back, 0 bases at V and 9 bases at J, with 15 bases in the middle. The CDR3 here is CASSLVNGQGRYTF. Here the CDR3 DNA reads TGCGCCAGCAGCTTGGTAAACGGCCAGGGTCGCTACACCTTC.

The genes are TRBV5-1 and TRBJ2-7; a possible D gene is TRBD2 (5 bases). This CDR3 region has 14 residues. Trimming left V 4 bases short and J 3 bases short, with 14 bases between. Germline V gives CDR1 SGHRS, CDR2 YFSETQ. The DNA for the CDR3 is TGCGCCAGCAGCCCCGGAGGTGCCGGCTACGAGCAGTACTTC. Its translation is CASSPGGAGYEQYF.

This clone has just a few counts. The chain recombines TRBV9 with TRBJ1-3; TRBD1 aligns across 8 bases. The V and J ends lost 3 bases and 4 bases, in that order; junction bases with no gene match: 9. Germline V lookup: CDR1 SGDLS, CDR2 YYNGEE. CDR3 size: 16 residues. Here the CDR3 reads CASSERTGLKGNTIYF. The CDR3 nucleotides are TGTGCCAGCAGCGAGCGGACAGGGTTGAAAGGAAACACCATATATTTT.

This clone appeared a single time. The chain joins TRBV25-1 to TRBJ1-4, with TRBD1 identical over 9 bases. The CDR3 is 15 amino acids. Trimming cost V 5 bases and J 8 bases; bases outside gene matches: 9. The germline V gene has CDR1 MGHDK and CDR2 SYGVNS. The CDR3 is CASSSATGGLEKLFF. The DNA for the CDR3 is TGTGCCAGCAGTTCCGCGACAGGGGGTCTGGAAAAACTGTTTTTT.

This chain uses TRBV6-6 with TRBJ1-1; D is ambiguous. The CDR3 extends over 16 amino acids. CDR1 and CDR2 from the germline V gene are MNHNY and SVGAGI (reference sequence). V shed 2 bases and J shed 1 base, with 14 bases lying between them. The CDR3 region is CASSYPTGRENTEAFF. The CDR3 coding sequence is TGTGCCAGCAGTTACCCTACCGGACGGGAGAACACTGAAGCTTTCTTT.

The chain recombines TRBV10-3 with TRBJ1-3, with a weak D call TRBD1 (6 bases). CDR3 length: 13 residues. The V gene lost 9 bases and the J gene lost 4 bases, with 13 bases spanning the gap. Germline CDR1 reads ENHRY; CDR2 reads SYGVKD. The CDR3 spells CAMTQGSGNTIYF. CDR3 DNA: TGTGCCATGACACAGGGTTCAGGAAACACCATATATTTT.